Listed below are T cell receptor beta chains from one sample, sequenced in a study of cytomegalovirus exposure and HLA in healthy donors. The data were produced by immunoSEQ multiplex PCR, yet TCRdb's version contains in-frame clones alone and is incomplete. The sample has around 170,000 clones, approximately 80% seen once. Sequenced material: PBMCs. All receptors come from a girl aged 5-17 years in good health and CMV-seropositive. The CDR3 runs from the conserved cysteine through the conserved F or W. Fields, in order: clone size, D gene, J gene, V gene, CDR3 DNA, CDR3 protein. The D gene is left open where the match is weak. Expanded clones get a size class; other rows say once, few or many, or leave the size out.

clone size: .
D gene: .
J gene: TRBJ2-1
V gene: TRBV5-4
CDR3 DNA: TGTGCCAGCAGTTCCCCCCCGGGGGACCACAATGAGCAGTTCTTC
CDR3 protein: CASSSPPGDHNEQFF

clone size: .
D gene: TRBD2
J gene: TRBJ2-5
V gene: TRBV7-9
CDR3 DNA: TGTGCCAGCAGCTTACCAGCGGGACGGGGAATCGGGGAGACCCAGTACTTC
CDR3 protein: CASSLPAGRGIGETQYF

clone size: .
D gene: TRBD2
J gene: TRBJ2-1
V gene: TRBV5-4
CDR3 DNA: TGTGCCAGCAATCCGGGACTAGGTACGCTGAATGAGCAGTTCTTC
CDR3 protein: CASNPGLGTLNEQFF

clone size: .
D gene: .
J gene: TRBJ1-1
V gene: TRBV11-1
CDR3 DNA: TGTGCCAGCAGAGAGAGGTGGATCACTGAAGCTTTCTTT
CDR3 protein: CASRERWITEAFF

clone size: .
D gene: .
J gene: TRBJ2-1
V gene: TRBV27
CDR3 DNA: TGTGCCAGCAGAAAAGGGGGAGGGCCGGGTGAGCAGTTCTTC
CDR3 protein: CASRKGGGPGEQFF

clone size: .
D gene: TRBD1
J gene: TRBJ1-2
V gene: TRBV5-1
CDR3 DNA: TGCGCCAGCAGCTTGGCTCAGGGGGGTTTAGGCTACACCTTC
CDR3 protein: CASSLAQGGLGYTF

clone size: .
D gene: .
J gene: TRBJ1-1
V gene: TRBV5-6
CDR3 DNA: TGTGCCAGCAGCTTGGGGGGGGGCCCTGAAGCTTTCTTT
CDR3 protein: CASSLGGGPEAFF

clone size: .
D gene: .
J gene: TRBJ2-3
V gene: TRBV9
CDR3 DNA: TGTGCCAGCAGCGTAGCTACTCTAGCCGGCACAGATACGCAGTATTTT
CDR3 protein: CASSVATLAGTDTQYF

clone size: .
D gene: TRBD1
J gene: TRBJ1-1
V gene: TRBV13
CDR3 DNA: TGTGCCAGCAGAGCGGGACAGGGGGACACTGAAGCTTTCTTT
CDR3 protein: CASRAGQGDTEAFF

clone size: .
D gene: TRBD1
J gene: TRBJ1-1
V gene: TRBV7-6
CDR3 DNA: TGTGCCAGCAGCCCTTCCGGGACAGGGAACACTGAAGCTTTCTTT
CDR3 protein: CASSPSGTGNTEAFF

clone size: .
D gene: TRBD1
J gene: TRBJ1-2
V gene: TRBV5-1
CDR3 DNA: TGCGCCAGCAGCATAGGGGACAGCTATGGCTACACCTTC
CDR3 protein: CASSIGDSYGYTF

clone size: .
D gene: .
J gene: TRBJ1-1
V gene: TRBV4-3
CDR3 DNA: TGCGCCAGCAGCCAAGATCTGCCGGGTGCTGAAGCTTTCTTT
CDR3 protein: CASSQDLPGAEAFF

clone size: .
D gene: TRBD2
J gene: TRBJ2-1
V gene: TRBV10-1
CDR3 DNA: TGCGCCAGCAGTAGGCGGGAGAACCGGAATGAGCAGTTCTTC
CDR3 protein: CASSRRENRNEQFF

clone size: few
D gene: TRBD2
J gene: TRBJ2-5
V gene: TRBV7-7
CDR3 DNA: TGTGCTAGCACCCTTGGGGAGGGTTTGGGATTCCAAGAGACCCAGTACTTC
CDR3 protein: CASTLGEGLGFQETQYF

clone size: .
D gene: .
J gene: TRBJ2-7
V gene: TRBV6-1
CDR3 DNA: TGTGCCAGCAGATGGCTAGTCCCCTACGAGCAGTACTTC
CDR3 protein: CASRWLVPYEQYF

clone size: .
D gene: .
J gene: TRBJ2-7
V gene: TRBV9
CDR3 DNA: TGTGCCAGCAGCGTAGGAAGACAGAGCTCCTACGAGCAGTACTTC
CDR3 protein: CASSVGRQSSYEQYF

clone size: .
D gene: TRBD1
J gene: TRBJ1-4
V gene: TRBV5-4
CDR3 DNA: TGTGCCAGCAGCTTTAATCCGGGACAGGGTTTCCTGGGATATGAAAAACTGTTTTTT
CDR3 protein: CASSFNPGQGFLGYEKLFF

clone size: .
D gene: TRBD1
J gene: TRBJ1-1
V gene: TRBV7-9
CDR3 DNA: TGTGCCAGCAGCCGACAGGGATCGGGTTTTACTGAAGCTTTCTTT
CDR3 protein: CASSRQGSGFTEAFF

clone size: once
D gene: TRBD2
J gene: TRBJ2-7
V gene: TRBV29-1
CDR3 DNA: TGCAGCGCCCGGGAGGCTAGTCAAGCCTACGAGCAGTACTTC
CDR3 protein: CSAREASQAYEQYF